The entry below describes one TCR beta chain. The antigen remains undetermined. V was clipped by 7 bases and J by 9 bases, with 15 bases between them. From germline, CDR1 is KGHDR and CDR2 SFDVKD. CDR3 size: 13 residues. The data were obtained in a study of blood T cells in healthy people across ages. Regarding the study as a whole: The study found more naive CD4+ cells and higher diversity in long-lived than aged donors.

Next came a second PCR, run for about 7 to 12 cycles, which used a sample-barcoded 5' primer along with a J-beta primer mix. Each CDR3 protein is one row after TCRdb ran MiXCR on the 5' RACE reads. Among about 760,000 distinct CDR3 sequences, about 56% were seen once, and the ten largest hold roughly 24%. The TCR sequence derives from a man aged 35 to 55 in good health. This chain connects TRBV24-1 to TRBJ2-1; D is ambiguous. The source material was blood. For the CDR3, the DNA is TGTGCCACCAGGTCTGCTGGGGAACTTGAGCAGTTCTTC. It encodes CATRSAGELEQFF.